This T cell receptor beta chain comes out of a study of Graves' ophthalmopathy and Graves' hyperthyroidism. CDR3 size: 14 residues. CDR1 and CDR2 (germline): MNHEY, SVGEGT. V lost 6 bases and J 11 bases, leaving 17 bases between the germline ends. The sample holds many counts of this clonotype. This clone may be a read error of a much larger clone one base away. Researchers took RNA transcripts and amplified TCR beta CDR3 regions from them. Following a first-round RT-PCR that used HTBI primers, a second-round multiplex PCR was carried out. From the multiplex PCR reads, TCRdb called clonotypes with MiXCR, one entry per CDR3 protein. The sample has hundreds of thousands of distinct CDR3 sequences; roughly 20% are singletons. Other autoimmune diseases, uncontrolled infections, pregnancy or lactation ruled patients out of participation.

V is TRBV6-2 or TRBV6-3 and J is TRBJ1-6; D gene ambiguous. Sequenced input: peripheral blood. The receptor was derived from a young woman with stable Graves' hyperthyroidism. Some clones in this sample may be carry-over from other donors' samples. Here the CDR3 reads CASSEPRGNTPLHF. Written as DNA, the CDR3 is TGTGCCAGCAGCGAACCGCGGGGAAATACACCCCTCCACTTT.